The clone carrying this TCR beta chain was counted many times. Its antigen is as yet unknown. Researchers tagged individual cDNA molecules with unique molecular identifiers. TCRdb called the 5' RACE reads again in MiXCR, with one record for every CDR3 protein. The table lists around 53,000 distinct CDR3 sequences, around 11% of them singletons. The entry originates in a study of early T cells in non-severe SARS-CoV-2 infection. Study as a whole: RNA in bulk from unsorted whole blood was sequenced, and chains were unpaired.

Germline V gene lookup returns CDR1 DFQATT and CDR2 SNEGSKA (reference sequence). Trimming stripped 5 bases from V and 2 bases from J, with 13 bases between. The CDR3 sequence is 14 residues long. Study-wide results and caveats: The study's VDJdb matching favored anti-spike CD8 responses and missed private and CD4 specificities.

The chain is built from TRBV20-1 and TRBJ2-1; D possibly corresponds to TRBD2 (7 bases). The clonotype was recovered from an adult who was a healthcare worker with PCR-confirmed SARS-CoV-2 infection or an uninfected control (not recorded which). Material for sequencing was whole blood. The CDR3 here is CSALGGAAYNEQFF. CDR3 nucleotide sequence: TGCAGTGCTCTAGGGGGGGCCGCCTACAATGAGCAGTTCTTC.